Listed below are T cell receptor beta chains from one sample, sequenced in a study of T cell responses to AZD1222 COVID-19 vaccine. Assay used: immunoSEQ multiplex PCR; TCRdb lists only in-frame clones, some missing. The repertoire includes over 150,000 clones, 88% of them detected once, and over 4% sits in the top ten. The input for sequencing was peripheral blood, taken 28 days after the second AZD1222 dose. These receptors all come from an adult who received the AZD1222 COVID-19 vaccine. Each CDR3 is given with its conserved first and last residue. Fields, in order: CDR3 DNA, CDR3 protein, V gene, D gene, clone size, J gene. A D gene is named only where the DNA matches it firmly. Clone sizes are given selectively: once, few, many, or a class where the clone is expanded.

CDR3 DNA: TGTGCCAGCAGCTCGCCCTCCCAGGACAAAAACATTCAGTACTTC
CDR3 protein: CASSSPSQDKNIQYF
V gene: TRBV5-4
D gene: NA
clone size: once
J gene: TRBJ2-4

CDR3 DNA: TGTGCCACCCAGCTGGGGGCGGATGAAAAACTGTTTTTT
CDR3 protein: CATQLGADEKLFF
V gene: TRBV24-1
D gene: NA
clone size: once
J gene: TRBJ1-4

CDR3 DNA: TGTGCCAGCAGTTTGGAGAGGGTACGTAGTCGGCCTGAAGCTTTCTTT
CDR3 protein: CASSLERVRSRPEAFF
V gene: TRBV2
D gene: NA
clone size: NA
J gene: TRBJ1-1

CDR3 DNA: TGCAGCGTTGGGGAGCGACCGGGACAGGGCCTGGACACGCAGTATTTT
CDR3 protein: CSVGERPGQGLDTQYF
V gene: TRBV29-1
D gene: TRBD1
clone size: NA
J gene: TRBJ2-3

CDR3 DNA: TGTGCCAGCAGCTCCCCGCTGGGGGGACGACTCGGAGCTTTCTTT
CDR3 protein: CASSSPLGGRLGAFF
V gene: TRBV2
D gene: NA
clone size: NA
J gene: TRBJ1-1

CDR3 DNA: TGCAGCGTTCAGAGCTCCTATAATTCACCCCTCCACTTT
CDR3 protein: CSVQSSYNSPLHF
V gene: TRBV29-1
D gene: NA
clone size: NA
J gene: TRBJ1-6

CDR3 DNA: TGTGCCAGCAGCCCCTCGGGCTCGGGCCAAGAGACCCAGTACTTC
CDR3 protein: CASSPSGSGQETQYF
V gene: TRBV7-3
D gene: NA
clone size: once
J gene: TRBJ2-5

CDR3 DNA: TGTGCCAGCAGTCCCGCCGGGACCCACGAGCAGTACTTC
CDR3 protein: CASSPAGTHEQYF
V gene: TRBV27
D gene: NA
clone size: NA
J gene: TRBJ2-7

CDR3 DNA: TGTGCCAGCAGCGGATCCGGGACACCCTACGAGCAGTACTTC
CDR3 protein: CASSGSGTPYEQYF
V gene: TRBV9
D gene: NA
clone size: NA
J gene: TRBJ2-7

CDR3 DNA: TGTGCCAGCAGTTACGGAGACAGGAGGAGGTACACCTTC
CDR3 protein: CASSYGDRRRYTF
V gene: TRBV6-5
D gene: NA
clone size: NA
J gene: TRBJ1-2

CDR3 DNA: TGTGCCAGCAGCTTGTATGGTGGCTACACCTTC
CDR3 protein: CASSLYGGYTF
V gene: TRBV7-2
D gene: NA
clone size: NA
J gene: TRBJ1-2

CDR3 DNA: TGTGCCACCAGCAGAGATCTGACTAGCTCTGGAAACACCATATATTTT
CDR3 protein: CATSRDLTSSGNTIYF
V gene: TRBV15
D gene: NA
clone size: NA
J gene: TRBJ1-3

CDR3 DNA: TGTGCCAGCAGCCGACGACTAGCGGGGGGCCCCCTCCAAGAGACCCAGTACTTC
CDR3 protein: CASSRRLAGGPLQETQYF
V gene: TRBV11-2
D gene: TRBD2
clone size: NA
J gene: TRBJ2-5

CDR3 DNA: TGTGCTAGTGGTTTGGGGGAGGGGATTAATTCACCCCTCCACTTT
CDR3 protein: CASGLGEGINSPLHF
V gene: TRBV12-5
D gene: NA
clone size: NA
J gene: TRBJ1-6

CDR3 DNA: TGTGCCATCAGTGATTCCCCTCGGGATACGCAGTATTTT
CDR3 protein: CAISDSPRDTQYF
V gene: TRBV10-3
D gene: NA
clone size: NA
J gene: TRBJ2-3

CDR3 DNA: TGTGCCAGCAGGACAGGTTCCGAACAGCCCCAGCATTTT
CDR3 protein: CASRTGSEQPQHF
V gene: TRBV12-3/TRBV12-4
D gene: NA
clone size: NA
J gene: TRBJ1-5

CDR3 DNA: TGTGCCAGCAGCCCTACCGGGGTGAACACTGAAGCTTTCTTT
CDR3 protein: CASSPTGVNTEAFF
V gene: TRBV7-2
D gene: NA
clone size: NA
J gene: TRBJ1-1

CDR3 DNA: TGTGCCAGCAGTCCGAGACATCAGCCCCAGCATTTT
CDR3 protein: CASSPRHQPQHF
V gene: TRBV6-6
D gene: NA
clone size: NA
J gene: TRBJ1-5

CDR3 DNA: TGTGCCAGCAGCCCTACCACCGGAGATACGCAGTATTTT
CDR3 protein: CASSPTTGDTQYF
V gene: TRBV9
D gene: NA
clone size: NA
J gene: TRBJ2-3

CDR3 DNA: TGTGCCAGTAGTATGTGGGACAGATTCGGGGAGCTGTTTTTT
CDR3 protein: CASSMWDRFGELFF
V gene: TRBV19
D gene: TRBD1
clone size: once
J gene: TRBJ2-2

CDR3 DNA: TGTGCCAGCAGCCAAGGCGGTCCGGGAGGCGAGCAGTACTTC
CDR3 protein: CASSQGGPGGEQYF
V gene: TRBV3-1/TRBV3-2
D gene: TRBD2
clone size: NA
J gene: TRBJ2-7

CDR3 DNA: TGTGCCAGCAGCCCACGGGGGGCGATCTACAATGAGCAGTTCTTC
CDR3 protein: CASSPRGAIYNEQFF
V gene: TRBV7-9
D gene: NA
clone size: NA
J gene: TRBJ2-1

CDR3 DNA: TGTGCCAGCACCCCAATGGGGGGGGCGAGCACAGATACGCAGTATTTT
CDR3 protein: CASTPMGGASTDTQYF
V gene: TRBV9
D gene: NA
clone size: NA
J gene: TRBJ2-3

CDR3 DNA: TGCGCCAGCAGCTCTGATTCGGGACTAGCGGGGGCCTACAATGAGCAGTTCTTC
CDR3 protein: CASSSDSGLAGAYNEQFF
V gene: TRBV5-1
D gene: TRBD2
clone size: few
J gene: TRBJ2-1

CDR3 DNA: TGTGCCAGCAGCATGGGGCAGCCGAACACTGAAGCTTTCTTT
CDR3 protein: CASSMGQPNTEAFF
V gene: TRBV7-8
D gene: NA
clone size: NA
J gene: TRBJ1-1

CDR3 DNA: TGCGCCAGCAGCTTCGATTCCTTGAACACTGAAGCTTCCTTT
CDR3 protein: CASSFDSLNTEASF
V gene: TRBV5-1
D gene: NA
clone size: NA
J gene: TRBJ1-1

CDR3 DNA: TGCGCCAGCAGCCAGGGACAGCGGGCCATGAGGTCTGAAGCTTTCTTT
CDR3 protein: CASSQGQRAMRSEAFF
V gene: TRBV10-2
D gene: TRBD1
clone size: NA
J gene: TRBJ1-1

CDR3 DNA: TGTGCCAGCAGCATCGGTCGGGGGCCCCAAGAGACCCAGTACTTC
CDR3 protein: CASSIGRGPQETQYF
V gene: TRBV6-5
D gene: NA
clone size: once
J gene: TRBJ2-5

CDR3 DNA: TGTGCCAGTAGAGCCCCTTCCAGGGCCTCTGGCTATGGCTACACCTTC
CDR3 protein: CASRAPSRASGYGYTF
V gene: TRBV19
D gene: NA
clone size: NA
J gene: TRBJ1-2

CDR3 DNA: TGTGCCAGCAGTGCCCTCGGAACAGGGTTTTCCTACGAGCAGTACTTC
CDR3 protein: CASSALGTGFSYEQYF
V gene: TRBV6-1
D gene: NA
clone size: once
J gene: TRBJ2-7

CDR3 DNA: TGTGCCAGCAGTTTCAGGACAGGGAGTACTGAAGCTTTCTTT
CDR3 protein: CASSFRTGSTEAFF
V gene: TRBV6-2/TRBV6-3
D gene: TRBD1
clone size: NA
J gene: TRBJ1-1